The clone carrying this T cell receptor beta chain occurred a few times. What it recognizes is unknown. This sample was taken from a study of cytomegalovirus exposure and HLA in healthy donors. Findings and caveats of the study: Some V segments could not be told apart, so they were left out, TRBV6-2 and TRBV6-3 among them. Analysis performed later found over 15,000 TCR beta sequences associated with HLA alleles at 0.05 false discovery rate.

60 Vbeta and 13 Jbeta primers were used in PCR. In the original processing: Later, 65 million to 90 million unique TCR beta chains were counted in an analysis, and about 10 million of them were shared. Generated by immunoSEQ multiplex PCR, the TCRdb table keeps only in-frame clones and is missing some. That table is the source of V, J and clone size, and D and trimming were worked out from the DNA. The sample lists 120,000 to 150,000 clones, 82% seen once, with more than 2.5% in the top ten. Trimming shortened V by 0 bases and J by 8 bases, and 8 bases separated the two germline ends. The CDR3 is 13 amino acids. CDR1 SGHRS and CDR2 YFSETQ come from the germline V gene. Regarding donors, all were healthy bone marrow donors.

The rearrangement joins TRBV5-1 to TRBJ2-2; D might be TRBD1 (6 bases). The sequence was obtained from a man aged 18 to 30 in good health and CMV-seropositive. Material for sequencing was PBMCs. CDR3 region: CASSLGQAGELFF. For the CDR3, the DNA is TGCGCCAGCAGCTTGGGACAGGCGGGGGAGCTGTTTTTT.